This TCR beta chain was identified in a study of identifying expanded T cells in peripheral blood. TCRdb's table, derived via immunoSEQ multiplex PCR, lists solely in-frame clones and lacks some. The sample lists around 75,000 clones; under 90% were seen once. General study results and limits: Technical replicates showed around 1.1 changed clones; two weeks 15 to 20; four weeks 19.

CDR1 MDHEN and CDR2 SYDVKM come from the germline V gene. The CDR3 extends over 16 amino acids. V lost 7 bases to trimming and J lost 4 bases, with 20 bases between them. On this clone itself: The antigen remains unidentified.

Sequenced input: blood. This sequence was found in a person aged 18 to 75 in good health. The chain combines TRBV28 with TRBJ1-3; no firm D call. CDR3 sequence reads: CASNLGGGLRGNTIYF. CDR3 DNA: TGTGCCAGCAACCTAGGAGGCGGCCTCCGGGGAAACACCATATATTTT.